This T cell receptor beta chain originates from a study of T cells after yellow fever vaccination. This clonotype was observed a handful of times. CDR3 size: 16 residues. TCRdb reprocessed the 5' RACE reads via MiXCR and lists one record per CDR3 protein. The repertoire holds roughly 500,000 distinct CDR3 sequences, with about a fifth as singletons. The material sequenced was PBMCs, taken 15 days after the yellow fever booster vaccination. This clonotype was obtained from a man aged 25-40 years who received the YFV17D yellow fever vaccine. V usage is TRBV12-2 and J usage is TRBJ2-7; the table's D call of TRBD2 was not tested on the DNA. TRBV12-2 is termed a pseudogene. The CDR3 bases are TGTGCAAGTCGCCCGCGGGGTGGAGCGGGCATATACGAGCAGTACTTC. Its translation is CASRPRGGAGIYEQYF.